The TCR beta chain described here comes from a study of molecular identifiers for immune sequencing clone quantification. On this clonotype itself: Just one base apart from a much larger clone, this may be a read error.

Sequencing libraries of naive CD8 cells derived from approximately 22,000 to 940,000 sorted cells with 10%, 30% or 50% RNA. Via MiXCR, TCRdb re-called the PCR reads, giving one row per CDR3 protein. Of 300,000 to 350,000 distinct CDR3 sequences listed, about 20% are singletons. CDR1 is SNHLY, CDR2 FYNNEI, per germline. CDR3 length: 17 amino acids. The clonotype originates from a human donor in good health. Some libraries in this study had Jurkat cell RNA spiked in. The chain carries TRBV2 and TRBJ1-1, with TRBD1 as a possible D gene (5 bases). The specimen sequenced was naive CD8+ T cells from blood, with Jurkat cell RNA spiked in. Regarding subset: FACS-sorted CD8+CD4-CCR7+CD45RA+ naive T cells. CDR3 amino acids: CASSEYHLGLMNAEAFF. The CDR3 DNA sequence: TGTGCCAGCAGTGAATATCATTTGGGACTCATGAACGCTGAAGCTTTCTTT.